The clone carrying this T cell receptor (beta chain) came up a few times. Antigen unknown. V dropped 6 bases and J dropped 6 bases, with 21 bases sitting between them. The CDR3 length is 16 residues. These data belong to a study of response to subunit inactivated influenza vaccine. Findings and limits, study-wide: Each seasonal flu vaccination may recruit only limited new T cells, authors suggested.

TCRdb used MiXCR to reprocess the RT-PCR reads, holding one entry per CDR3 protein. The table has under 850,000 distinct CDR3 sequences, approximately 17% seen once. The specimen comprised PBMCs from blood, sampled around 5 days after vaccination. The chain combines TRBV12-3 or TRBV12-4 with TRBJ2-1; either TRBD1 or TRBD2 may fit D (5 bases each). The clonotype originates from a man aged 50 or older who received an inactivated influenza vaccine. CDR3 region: CASSPNVGRAGNEQFF. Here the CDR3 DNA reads TGTGCCAGCAGCCCCAACGTAGGCAGGGCGGGCAATGAGCAGTTCTTC.